This is a list of T cell receptor beta chains from one sample in a study of fetal regulatory T cell absence and autoimmunity. Repertoires were generated with immunoSEQ multiplex PCR, while TCRdb's copy carries only in-frame clones and drops some. The sample holds some 87,000 clones, more than 70% seen once. Sequenced sample: pancreas tissue. The receptors originated from a male donor with IPEX syndrome. Each CDR3 is given with its conserved first and last residue. The D gene is left open where the match is weak. Not every row has a clone size; where given, it reads once, few, many or a size class.

D	V	J	size	CDR3	DNA
NA	TRBV6-1	TRBJ2-7	NA	CASSERPYPYEQYF	TGTGCCAGCAGTGAAAGGCCTTACCCCTACGAGCAGTACTTC
TRBD1	TRBV7-9	TRBJ1-2	NA	CASSLVGTGRYGYTF	TGTGCCAGCAGCTTAGTGGGGACAGGGCGCTATGGCTACACCTTC
NA	TRBV11-2	TRBJ2-7	NA	CASSLGAREFPYEQYF	TGTGCCAGCAGCTTAGGAGCCCGGGAGTTCCCCTACGAGCAGTACTTC
NA	TRBV15	TRBJ2-7	NA	CATSNKQGGGYEQYF	TGTGCCACCAGCAACAAACAGGGCGGGGGCTACGAGCAGTACTTC
TRBD2	TRBV5-1	TRBJ2-7	NA	CASSLRGLDSPYEQYF	TGCGCCAGCAGCTTGAGGGGACTAGATTCCCCCTACGAGCAGTACTTC
TRBD2	TRBV6-6	TRBJ2-7	few	CASRRTSGSYEQYF	TGTGCCAGCAGAAGGACTAGCGGCTCCTACGAGCAGTACTTC
TRBD1	TRBV19	TRBJ1-6	NA	CASSPGTGMGANSPLHF	TGTGCCAGTAGTCCCGGGACAGGGATGGGGGCTAATTCACCCCTCCACTTT
TRBD2	TRBV5-4	TRBJ2-3	NA	CASSLAGGADTQYF	TGTGCCAGCAGCTTGGCGGGAGGGGCAGATACGCAGTATTTT
TRBD2	TRBV15	TRBJ2-1	NA	CATSRGGTSGGNEQFF	TGTGCCACCAGCAGAGGAGGGACTAGCGGGGGCAATGAGCAGTTCTTC
NA	TRBV14	TRBJ2-7	NA	CASSQGVRGRLSYEQYF	TGTGCCAGCAGCCAAGGCGTGAGGGGCCGCTTATCGTACGAGCAGTACTTC
NA	TRBV19	TRBJ2-7	NA	CASRPSGAGSYEQYF	TGTGCCAGTAGACCCTCTGGAGCGGGCTCCTACGAGCAGTACTTC
TRBD1	TRBV27	TRBJ2-1	NA	CASRTGTGYYNEQFF	TGTGCCAGCAGAACCGGGACAGGGTATTACAATGAGCAGTTCTTC
NA	TRBV30	TRBJ1-1	NA	CAGAGTGPEAFF	TGTGCCGGGGCCGGGACGGGTCCTGAAGCTTTCTTT
NA	TRBV9	TRBJ2-1	once	CASSPNSRSYNEQFF	TGTGCCAGCAGCCCCAATTCACGGTCCTACAATGAGCAGTTCTTC
NA	TRBV18	TRBJ1-4	NA	CASSPPLGLNEKLFF	TGTGCCAGCTCACCACCTTTGGGACTTAATGAAAAACTGTTTTTT
NA	TRBV12-5	TRBJ2-3	NA	CASGLVRVHTQYF	TGTGCTAGTGGTTTGGTACGGGTACATACGCAGTATTTT
NA	TRBV20-1	TRBJ1-6	NA	CSARELGTLHF	TGCAGTGCTAGGGAATTGGGCACCCTCCACTTT
TRBD1	TRBV7-9	TRBJ1-1	once	CASSLARGNRGLAFF	TGTGCCAGCAGCTTAGCGCGGGGGAACAGGGGCCTGGCTTTCTTT
NA	TRBV7-5	TRBJ2-5	once	CVRSLGRPHQETQYF	TGTGTCAGAAGCTTAGGCAGACCGCACCAAGAGACCCAGTACTTC
NA	TRBV7-9	TRBJ2-2	NA	CASSSPPPSNTGELFF	TGTGCCAGCAGCTCTCCCCCACCATCGAACACCGGGGAGCTGTTTTTT
NA	TRBV16	TRBJ1-1	few	CASSLTGLNTEAFF	TGTGCCAGCAGCCTGACAGGACTGAACACTGAAGCTTTCTTT
NA	TRBV5-6	TRBJ1-2	NA	CASSPVSGVYGYTF	TGTGCCAGCAGCCCGGTCTCGGGGGTATATGGCTACACCTTC
TRBD1	TRBV5-6	TRBJ2-7	NA	CASSFTGGYSYEQYF	TGTGCCAGCAGCTTTACAGGGGGCTATTCCTACGAGCAGTACTTC
NA	TRBV6-5	TRBJ2-3	NA	CASSYSSALNTQYF	TGTGCCAGCAGTTACTCTTCCGCCTTGAATACGCAGTATTTT
TRBD1	TRBV11-3	TRBJ2-3	NA	CASSPGTGRVDTQYF	TGTGCCAGCAGCCCGGGGACAGGGAGGGTAGATACGCAGTATTTT
NA	TRBV27	TRBJ2-3	NA	CASSFRDGADTQYF	TGTGCCAGCAGTTTTCGGGATGGGGCAGATACGCAGTATTTT
NA	TRBV4-1	TRBJ2-7	NA	CASSPSIGRHYGEQYF	TGCGCCAGCAGCCCCAGTATTGGGAGACACTATGGCGAGCAGTACTTC
TRBD2	TRBV27	TRBJ2-7	NA	CASSLGGGTYEQYF	TGTGCCAGCAGTTTAGGCGGGGGGACCTACGAGCAGTACTTC
TRBD2	TRBV27	TRBJ2-1	NA	CASTRGGVFNEQFF	TGTGCCAGCACCCGGGGGGGAGTGTTCAATGAGCAGTTCTTC
TRBD2	TRBV19	TRBJ2-7	NA	CASSATGLAAYEQYF	TGTGCCAGTAGTGCAACAGGACTAGCAGCATACGAGCAGTACTTC
NA	TRBV10-3	TRBJ2-5	NA	CAISEGKGVRQGRETQYF	TGTGCCATCAGTGAAGGGAAGGGGGTACGCCAGGGGAGAGAGACCCAGTACTTC
TRBD2	TRBV7-2	TRBJ2-1	NA	CASSLGTSAYNEQFF	TGTGCCAGCAGCTTAGGGACTAGCGCCTACAATGAGCAGTTCTTC
NA	TRBV7-9	TRBJ1-5	NA	CASSKGQGNQPQHF	TGTGCCAGCAGCAAAGGGCAGGGCAATCAGCCCCAGCATTTT
TRBD1	TRBV10-3	TRBJ1-2	many	CAISPGQFSGYTF	TGTGCCATCAGCCCGGGACAGTTTTCTGGCTACACCTTC
TRBD1	TRBV27	TRBJ1-3	NA	CASSLSGQGNTIYF	TGTGCCAGCAGTTTATCGGGACAGGGAAACACCATATATTTT
NA	TRBV18	TRBJ1-6	NA	CASSPRGGEDSPLHF	TGTGCCAGCTCACCACGGGGAGGAGAGGATTCACCCCTCCACTTT
NA	TRBV5-4	TRBJ2-3	NA	CASSYSGISTDTQYF	TGTGCCAGCAGCTATAGCGGAATTAGCACAGATACGCAGTATTTT
NA	TRBV6-4	TRBJ1-5	NA	CASARDQPQHF	TGTGCCAGCGCTCGTGATCAGCCCCAGCATTTT
TRBD1	TRBV27	TRBJ2-2	NA	CASSPGQGGLFF	TGTGCCAGCAGTCCCGGACAGGGTGGGCTGTTTTTT
TRBD1	TRBV25-1	TRBJ1-1	NA	CASRRQGPPTLNTEAFF	TGTGCCAGCCGAAGACAGGGTCCGCCCACGTTGAACACTGAAGCTTTCTTT
TRBD1	TRBV2	TRBJ2-1	NA	CASNRVTGYNEQFF	TGTGCCAGCAACCGCGTGACAGGGTACAATGAGCAGTTCTTC
TRBD1	TRBV7-9	TRBJ1-2	NA	CASSLPGTGGGNGYTF	TGTGCCAGCAGCTTACCCGGGACAGGGGGGGGTAATGGCTACACCTTC
NA	TRBV6-1	TRBJ2-3	NA	CASNLGGPRTDTQYF	TGTGCCAGCAACCTCGGGGGGCCCCGCACAGATACGCAGTATTTT
NA	TRBV25-1	TRBJ2-7	NA	CASSGDLAGVGSYEQYF	TGTGCCAGCAGTGGAGACCTAGCAGGGGTGGGCTCCTACGAGCAGTACTTC
TRBD2	TRBV19	TRBJ2-7	NA	CASSKGLAGYEQYF	TGTGCCAGTAGTAAAGGACTAGCGGGCTACGAGCAGTACTTC
NA	TRBV27	TRBJ1-2	NA	CAGPGIQEGYTF	TGTGCCGGTCCCGGGATACAAGAAGGCTACACCTTC
NA	TRBV5-4	TRBJ1-5	NA	CASSLTGYSNQPQHF	TGTGCCAGCAGCTTGACAGGGTATAGCAATCAGCCCCAGCATTTT
NA	TRBV15	TRBJ1-1	NA	CATGRVASDAFF	TGTGCCACTGGGCGCGTGGCCTCGGATGCTTTCTTT
TRBD2	TRBV19	TRBJ2-2	NA	CASSMIQLAGGTGELFF	TGTGCCAGTAGTATGATTCAACTAGCGGGAGGAACCGGGGAGCTGTTTTTT
TRBD1	TRBV13	TRBJ1-1	once	CASSSGQGMRTEAFF	TGTGCCAGCAGCTCGGGACAGGGGATGAGGACTGAAGCTTTCTTT
NA	TRBV7-6	TRBJ2-5	NA	CASKEGPLETQYF	TGTGCCAGCAAGGAGGGCCCTCTTGAGACCCAGTACTTC
NA	TRBV10-3	TRBJ1-1	NA	CAISGGGGTEAFF	TGTGCCATCAGTGGAGGGGGAGGGACTGAAGCTTTCTTT
TRBD1	TRBV27	TRBJ1-2	NA	CASSPIDGTGYYGYTF	TGTGCCAGCAGTCCCATCGACGGGACAGGGTACTATGGCTACACCTTC
NA	TRBV27	TRBJ1-2	few	CASSLGLRGAGYTF	TGTGCCAGCAGTTTAGGACTTAGAGGCGCTGGCTACACCTTC
NA	TRBV19	TRBJ1-6	few	CASRQGRYNSPLHF	TGTGCCAGTAGGCAGGGTCGTTATAATTCACCCCTCCACTTT